The clone carrying this T cell receptor (beta chain) was observed at least ten times. Its cognate antigen is unknown. This specimen comes from a study of response to subunit inactivated influenza vaccine. General observations from the study: Authors suggested seasonal influenza vaccinations each recruit few new T cells.

TCRdb recomputed calls from the RT-PCR reads with MiXCR, one row per CDR3 protein. The sample has some 850,000 distinct CDR3 sequences; 15% to 20% are singletons. Germline CDR1 reads SGHAT; CDR2 reads FQNNGV. Trimming at V came to 2 bases and at J to 0 bases, leaving 6 bases not matched to a gene. The CDR3 is 17 residues long. The rearrangement links TRBV11-2 to TRBJ2-1, with 8 positions matching TRBD2. Sample: PBMCs from blood, taken roughly 5 days after vaccination. This receptor was taken from a man over 45 who received an inactivated influenza vaccine. CDR3 in amino acids: CASSLNGGASSYNEQFF. The CDR3 coding sequence is TGTGCCAGCAGCTTAAACGGGGGGGCGAGCTCCTACAATGAGCAGTTCTTC.